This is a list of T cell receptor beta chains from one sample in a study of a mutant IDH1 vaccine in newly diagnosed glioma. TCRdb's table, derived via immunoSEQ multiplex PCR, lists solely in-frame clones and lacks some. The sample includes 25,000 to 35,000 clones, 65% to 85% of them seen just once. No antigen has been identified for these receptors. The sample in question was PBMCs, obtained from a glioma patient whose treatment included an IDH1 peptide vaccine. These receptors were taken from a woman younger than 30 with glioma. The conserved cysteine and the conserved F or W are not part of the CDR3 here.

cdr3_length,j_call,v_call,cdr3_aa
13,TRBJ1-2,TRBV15,ATSRDQGAYNGYT
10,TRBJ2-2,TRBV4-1,ASSLTAGELF
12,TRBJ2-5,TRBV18,ASSPLLDGETQY
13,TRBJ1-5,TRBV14,ASSAGTGGNQPQH
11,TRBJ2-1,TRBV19,ATMGLARNEQF
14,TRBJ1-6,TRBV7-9,ASSLAQAGVHSPLH
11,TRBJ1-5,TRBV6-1,ASSEGSNQPQH
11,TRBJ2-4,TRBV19,ASSSQGKNIQY
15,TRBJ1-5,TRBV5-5,ASSPLSRADSNQPQH
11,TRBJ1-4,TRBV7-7,ASSRSGSEKLF
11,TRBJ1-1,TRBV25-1,ASSATGNTEAF
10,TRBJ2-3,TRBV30,AWDSATDTQY
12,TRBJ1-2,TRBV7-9,ASSLGAGDDGYT
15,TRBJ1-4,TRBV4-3,ASSQDDRGQNNEKLF
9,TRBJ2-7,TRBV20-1,SARDQTMPH
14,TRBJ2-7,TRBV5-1,ASSLAKRPGSYEQY
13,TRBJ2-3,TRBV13,ASSLPRTVSDTQY
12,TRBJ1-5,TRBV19,ASSIGGPNQPQH
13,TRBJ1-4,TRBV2,ASVRDTSTNEKLF
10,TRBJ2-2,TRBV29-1,SVARDTGELF
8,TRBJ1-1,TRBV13,ASSVSEAF
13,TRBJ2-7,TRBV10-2,ASSAGQGNFYEQY
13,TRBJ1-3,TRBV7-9,ASSTDRGLGNTIY
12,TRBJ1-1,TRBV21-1,ASSTLRQGTEAF
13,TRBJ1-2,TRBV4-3,ASSQVRETNYGYT
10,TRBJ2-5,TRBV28,ASSLVGETQY
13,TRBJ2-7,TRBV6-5,ASWGLAGARDEQY